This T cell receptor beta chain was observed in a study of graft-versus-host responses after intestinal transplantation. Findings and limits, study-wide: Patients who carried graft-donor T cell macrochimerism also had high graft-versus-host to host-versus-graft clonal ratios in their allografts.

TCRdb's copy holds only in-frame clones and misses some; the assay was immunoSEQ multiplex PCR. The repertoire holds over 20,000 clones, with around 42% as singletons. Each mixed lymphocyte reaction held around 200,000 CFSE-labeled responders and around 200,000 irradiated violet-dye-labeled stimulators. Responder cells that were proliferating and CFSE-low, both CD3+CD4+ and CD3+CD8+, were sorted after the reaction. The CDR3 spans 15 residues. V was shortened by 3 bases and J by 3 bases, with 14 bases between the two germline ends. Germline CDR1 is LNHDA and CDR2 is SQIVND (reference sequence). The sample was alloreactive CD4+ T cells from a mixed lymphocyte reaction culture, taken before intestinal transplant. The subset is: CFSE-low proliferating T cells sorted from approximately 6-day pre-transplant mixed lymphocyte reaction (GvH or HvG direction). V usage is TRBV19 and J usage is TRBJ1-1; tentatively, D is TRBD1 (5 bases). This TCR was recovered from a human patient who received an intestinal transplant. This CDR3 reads CASSMRPGYDTEAFF. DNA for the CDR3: TGTGCCAGTAGTATGAGGCCAGGGTACGACACTGAAGCTTTCTTT.